A selection of T cell receptor beta chains follows, all from one sample in a study of T-cell reconstitution after alpha-beta-depleted transplantation in children. TCRdb re-called the PCR reads through MiXCR, storing one row per CDR3 protein. Counted here are around 370,000 distinct CDR3 sequences, 15% to 20% occurring once; the ten biggest clones make up 35% to 50%. Here the sequenced sample was PBMCs, mostly from graft donor cells, taken 360 days after TCRalphabeta/CD19-depleted stem cell transplant. The origin of the receptors is a male patient aged 2-9 years who had a stem cell transplant for acute lymphoblastic leukemia, so the T cells may come from the graft donor. Each CDR3 is given with its conserved first and last residue. D genes are given only for firm matches. The size of a clone is reported for some rows only, either as once, few or many, or as a class for expanded clones.

>14|TRBJ2-1|TRBV6-1|many|TRBD2
CASRPRGGRAPGLF
TGTGCCAGCAGGCCACGGGGCGGGAGGGCCCCCGGGCTCTTC
>12|TRBJ1-1|TRBV20-1|many|-
CSARVGIVEAFF
TGCAGTGCTAGAGTGGGGATAGTTGAAGCTTTCTTT
>14|TRBJ1-4|TRBV30|few|-
CAWRRGGDGEKLFF
TGTGCCTGGAGAAGAGGAGGAGACGGTGAAAAACTGTTTTTT
>15|TRBJ1-3|TRBV7-2|few|-
CASSLEYSSGNTIYF
TGTGCCAGCAGCTTAGAGTACAGCTCTGGAAACACCATATATTTT
>13|TRBJ2-1|TRBV20-1|-|TRBD2
CSAHSGANNEQFF
TGCAGTGCCCATAGCGGGGCCAACAATGAGCAGTTCTTC
>14|TRBJ2-1|TRBV10-3|-|TRBD2
CASATSGVYNEQFF
TGTGCCAGCGCGACTAGCGGGGTTTACAATGAGCAGTTCTTC
>15|TRBJ2-7|TRBV5-1|many|TRBD2
CASSRSGDSSYEQYF
TGCGCCAGCAGTCGTAGCGGGGATAGCTCCTACGAGCAGTACTTC
>14|TRBJ2-5|TRBV7-9|-|-
CASSLAGGKETQYF
TGTGCCAGCAGCTTAGCTGGCGGAAAAGAGACCCAGTACTTC
>16|TRBJ2-1|TRBV7-8|few|TRBD2
CASSPGTSGSRNEQFF
TGTGCCAGCAGCCCAGGGACTAGCGGGAGTCGGAATGAGCAGTTCTTC
>11|TRBJ2-3|TRBV29-1|-|-
CSVEDLGRQYF
TGCAGCGTTGAAGATCTAGGGCGTCAGTATTTT
>16|TRBJ2-5|TRBV5-1|-|-
CASYFGFGLGTETQYF
TGCGCCAGCTATTTCGGATTCGGGCTGGGGACGGAGACCCAGTACTTC
>16|TRBJ2-7|TRBV4-2|many|-
CASSQVPGQVVGEQYF
TGTGCCAGCAGCCAAGTCCCAGGGCAGGTCGTCGGCGAGCAGTACTTC
>18|TRBJ2-1|TRBV15|-|TRBD2
CATSRDRLAGGPGNEQFF
TGTGCCACCAGCAGAGATCGACTAGCGGGAGGGCCGGGTAATGAGCAGTTCTTC
>18|TRBJ2-3|TRBV12-3/TRBV12-4|few|-
CASSGQPLLLRRTDTQYF
TGTGCCAGCAGTGGACAACCACTTTTGCTTCGGCGCACAGATACGCAGTATTTT
>17|TRBJ2-5|TRBV5-1|-|-
CASSVELRRAFQETQYF
TGCGCCAGCAGCGTCGAACTTAGGAGGGCCTTCCAAGAGACCCAGTACTTC
>12|TRBJ2-5|TRBV18|-|-
CASCKAPETQYF
TGTGCCAGCTGTAAAGCGCCAGAGACCCAGTACTTC
>11|TRBJ2-3|TRBV28|many|-
CASRVTDTQYF
TGTGCCAGCAGAGTCACAGATACGCAGTATTTT
>17|TRBJ2-1|TRBV15|-|TRBD2
CATSRDGMIAGADEQFF
TGTGCCACCAGCAGAGATGGGATGATAGCGGGAGCCGATGAGCAGTTCTTC
>15|TRBJ1-2|TRBV5-6|few|-
CASSLIGGQEYGYTF
TGTGCCAGCAGCTTGATCGGGGGCCAGGAGTATGGCTACACCTTC
>15|TRBJ1-1|TRBV5-1|few|-
CASSLAGSPNTEAFF
TGCGCCAGCAGCTTGGCTGGCAGTCCGAACACTGAAGCTTTCTTT
>15|TRBJ1-3|TRBV12-3/TRBV12-4|-|-
CASSFEMRSGNTIYF
TGTGCCAGCAGTTTTGAGATGCGCTCTGGAAACACCATATATTTT
>15|TRBJ1-5|TRBV7-2|few|-
CASSPGTHSNQPQHF
TGTGCCAGCAGCCCTGGGACGCATAGCAATCAGCCCCAGCATTTT
>14|TRBJ2-5|TRBV9|few|-
CASSGGQYQETQYF
TGTGCCAGCAGCGGCGGACAGTACCAAGAGACCCAGTACTTC
>17|TRBJ2-1|TRBV20-1|-|TRBD2
CSALTSGRGGTHNEQFF
TGCAGTGCTCTCACTAGCGGGAGGGGGGGTACACACAATGAGCAGTTCTTC
>13|TRBJ2-2|TRBV5-1|-|-
CASSSLEAGELFF
TGCGCCAGCAGCTCTCTCGAGGCCGGGGAGCTGTTTTTT
>16|TRBJ2-3|TRBV12-3/TRBV12-4|many|TRBD2
CASSPRLGLARDTQYF
TGTGCCAGCAGTCCCAGACTAGGACTAGCACGCGATACGCAGTATTTT